The present TCR beta chain was sequenced within a study of blood T cell repertoires in COVID-19. Study information: COVID-19 samples, acute and convalescent, were from the United States, Italy and Spain. T cells, B-cell-depleted T cells, or PBMCs supplied cDNA or gDNA.

Germline CDR1 reads LNHDA; CDR2 reads SQIVND (reference sequence). V shed 4 bases and J 4 bases; nucleotides not matched to a gene: 11. This CDR3 spans 16 amino acids. As processed by the authors: Reference gene primer amplification gave estimated nucleated cell counts. This table comes from immunoSEQ multiplex PCR, and its TCRdb copy is limited to in-frame clones, with some not included. That table is the source of V, J and clone size, and D and trimming were worked out from the DNA. The table lists roughly 74,000 clones, about 86% of them singletons. This sequence joins TRBV19 and TRBJ1-2; 8 bases align to TRBD1. The sequence derives from a woman of 80 years or more with active or convalescent COVID-19. The sequencing sample was made of peripheral blood. CDR3 in amino acids: CASSTPGTGGVYGYTF. The CDR3 DNA reads as TGTGCCAGTAGTACCCCCGGGACAGGAGGAGTCTATGGCTACACCTTC. Using reference TRBV19 and TRBJ1-2 for the parts outside the CDR3, the full variable domain is DGGITQSPKYLFRKEGQNVTLSCEQNLNHDAMYWYRQDPGQGLRLIYYSQIVNDFQKGDIAEGYSVSREKKESFPLTVTSAQKNPTAFYLCASSTPGTGGVYGYTFGSGTRLTVV.